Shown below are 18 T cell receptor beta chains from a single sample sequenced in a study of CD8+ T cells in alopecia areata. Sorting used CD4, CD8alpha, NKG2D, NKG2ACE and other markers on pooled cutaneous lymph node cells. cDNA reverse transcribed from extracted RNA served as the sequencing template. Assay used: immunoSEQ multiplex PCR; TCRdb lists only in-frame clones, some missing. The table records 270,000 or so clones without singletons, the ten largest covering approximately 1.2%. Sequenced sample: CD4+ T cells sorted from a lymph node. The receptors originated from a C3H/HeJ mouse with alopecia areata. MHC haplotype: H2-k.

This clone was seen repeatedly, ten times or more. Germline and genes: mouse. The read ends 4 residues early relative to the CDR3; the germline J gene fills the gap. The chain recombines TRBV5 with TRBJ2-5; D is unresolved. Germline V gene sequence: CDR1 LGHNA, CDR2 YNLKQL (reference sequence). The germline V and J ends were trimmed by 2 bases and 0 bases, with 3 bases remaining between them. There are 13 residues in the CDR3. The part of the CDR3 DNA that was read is TGTGCCAGCAGCCAAAATAACCAAGAC. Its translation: CASSQNNQD. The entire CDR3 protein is CASSQNNQDTQYF.

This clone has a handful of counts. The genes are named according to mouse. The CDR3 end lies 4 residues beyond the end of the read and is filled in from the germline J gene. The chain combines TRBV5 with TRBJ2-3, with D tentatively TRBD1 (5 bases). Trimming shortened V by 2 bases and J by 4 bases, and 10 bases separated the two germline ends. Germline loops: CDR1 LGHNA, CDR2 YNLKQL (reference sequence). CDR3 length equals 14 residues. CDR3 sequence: CASSQSDRSETLYF. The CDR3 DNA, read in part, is TGTGCCAGCAGCCAAAGTGACAGATCAGAA.

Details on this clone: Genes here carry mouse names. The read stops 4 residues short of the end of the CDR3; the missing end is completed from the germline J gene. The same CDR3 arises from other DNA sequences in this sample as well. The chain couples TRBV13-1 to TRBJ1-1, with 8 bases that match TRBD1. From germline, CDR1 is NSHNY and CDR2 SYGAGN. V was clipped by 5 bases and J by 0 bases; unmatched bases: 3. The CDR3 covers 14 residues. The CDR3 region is CASRGTGANTEVFF. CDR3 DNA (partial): TGTGCCAGCAGGGGGACAGGAGCAAACACA.

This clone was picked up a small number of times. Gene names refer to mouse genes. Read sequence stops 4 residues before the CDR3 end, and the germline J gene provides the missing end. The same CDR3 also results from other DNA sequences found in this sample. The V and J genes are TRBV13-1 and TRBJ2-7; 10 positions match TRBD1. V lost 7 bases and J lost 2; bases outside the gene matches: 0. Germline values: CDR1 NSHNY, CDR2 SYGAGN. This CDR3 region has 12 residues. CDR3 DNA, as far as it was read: TGTGCCAGCGGGACAGGGGCCTAT. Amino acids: CASGTGAY. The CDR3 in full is CASGTGAYEQYF.

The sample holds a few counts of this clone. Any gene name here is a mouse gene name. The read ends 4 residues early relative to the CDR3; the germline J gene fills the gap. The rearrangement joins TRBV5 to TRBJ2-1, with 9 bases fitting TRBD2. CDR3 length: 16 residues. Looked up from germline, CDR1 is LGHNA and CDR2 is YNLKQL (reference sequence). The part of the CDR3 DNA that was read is TGTGCCAGCAGCCCCTATCCGACTGGGGGTGGGGCT. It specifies CASSPYPTGGGA. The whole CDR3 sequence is CASSPYPTGGGAEQFF.

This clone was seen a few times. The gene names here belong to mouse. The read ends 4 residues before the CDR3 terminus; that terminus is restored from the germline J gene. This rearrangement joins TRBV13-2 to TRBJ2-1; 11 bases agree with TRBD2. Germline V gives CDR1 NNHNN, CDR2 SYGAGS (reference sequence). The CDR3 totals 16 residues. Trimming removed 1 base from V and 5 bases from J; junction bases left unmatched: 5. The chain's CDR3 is CASGDPGLGGHAEQFF. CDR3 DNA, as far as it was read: TGTGCCAGCGGTGATCCAGGACTGGGGGGTCATGCT.

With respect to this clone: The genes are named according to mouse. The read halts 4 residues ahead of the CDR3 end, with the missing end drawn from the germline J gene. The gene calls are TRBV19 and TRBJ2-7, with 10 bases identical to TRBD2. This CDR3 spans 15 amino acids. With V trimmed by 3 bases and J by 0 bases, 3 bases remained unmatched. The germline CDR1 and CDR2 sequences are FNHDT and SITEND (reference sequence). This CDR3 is CASSKGLGNSYEQYF. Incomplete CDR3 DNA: TGTGCCAGCAGTAAGGGACTGGGGAACTCCTAT.

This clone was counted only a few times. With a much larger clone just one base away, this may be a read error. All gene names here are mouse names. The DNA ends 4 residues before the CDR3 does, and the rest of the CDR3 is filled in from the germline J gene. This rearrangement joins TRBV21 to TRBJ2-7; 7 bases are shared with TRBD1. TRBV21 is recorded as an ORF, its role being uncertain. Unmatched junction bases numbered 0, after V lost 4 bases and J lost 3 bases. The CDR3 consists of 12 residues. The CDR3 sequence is CASSRDSYEQYF. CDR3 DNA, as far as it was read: TGTGCTAGCAGTCGGGACAGCTAT.

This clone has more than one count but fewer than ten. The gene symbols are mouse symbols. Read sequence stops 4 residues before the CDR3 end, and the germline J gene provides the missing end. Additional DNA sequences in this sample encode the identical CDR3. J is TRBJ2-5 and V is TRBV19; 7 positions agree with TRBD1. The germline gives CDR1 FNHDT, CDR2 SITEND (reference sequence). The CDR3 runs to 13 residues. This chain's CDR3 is CASSIAGGDTQYF. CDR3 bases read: TGTGCCAGCAGTATTGCAGGGGGAGAC.

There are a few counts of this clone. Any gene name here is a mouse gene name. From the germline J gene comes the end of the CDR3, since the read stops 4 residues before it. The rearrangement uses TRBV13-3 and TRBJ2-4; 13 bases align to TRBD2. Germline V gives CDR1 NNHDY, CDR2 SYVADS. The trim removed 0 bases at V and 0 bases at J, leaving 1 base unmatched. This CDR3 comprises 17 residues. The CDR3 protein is CASSDGDWGGSQNTLYF. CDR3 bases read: TGTGCCAGCAGTGATGGGGACTGGGGGGGGAGTCAAAAC.

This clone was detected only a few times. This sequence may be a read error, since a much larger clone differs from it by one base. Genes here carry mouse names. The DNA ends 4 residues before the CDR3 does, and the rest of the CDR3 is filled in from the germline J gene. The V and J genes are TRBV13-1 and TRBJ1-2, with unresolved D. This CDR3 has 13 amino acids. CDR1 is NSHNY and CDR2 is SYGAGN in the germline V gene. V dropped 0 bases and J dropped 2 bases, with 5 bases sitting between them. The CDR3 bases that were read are TGTGCCAGCAGTGATGACAACAACTCC. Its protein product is CASSDDNNS. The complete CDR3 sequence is CASSDDNNSDYTF.

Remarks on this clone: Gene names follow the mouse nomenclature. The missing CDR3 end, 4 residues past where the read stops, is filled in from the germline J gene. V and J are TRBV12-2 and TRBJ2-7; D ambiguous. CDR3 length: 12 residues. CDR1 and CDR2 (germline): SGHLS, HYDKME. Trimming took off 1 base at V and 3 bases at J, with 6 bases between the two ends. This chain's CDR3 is CASSLLFYEQYF. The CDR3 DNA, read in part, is TGTGCCAGCTCTCTTCTTTTCTAT.

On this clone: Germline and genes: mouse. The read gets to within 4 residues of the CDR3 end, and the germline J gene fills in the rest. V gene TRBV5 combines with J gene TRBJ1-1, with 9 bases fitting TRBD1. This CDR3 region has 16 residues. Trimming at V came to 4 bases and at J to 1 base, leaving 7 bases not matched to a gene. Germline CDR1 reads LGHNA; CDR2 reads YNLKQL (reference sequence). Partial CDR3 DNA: TGTGCCAGCAGCCCCCTCGGGACAGGGAAAAACACA. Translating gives CASSPLGTGKNT. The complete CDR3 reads CASSPLGTGKNTEVFF.

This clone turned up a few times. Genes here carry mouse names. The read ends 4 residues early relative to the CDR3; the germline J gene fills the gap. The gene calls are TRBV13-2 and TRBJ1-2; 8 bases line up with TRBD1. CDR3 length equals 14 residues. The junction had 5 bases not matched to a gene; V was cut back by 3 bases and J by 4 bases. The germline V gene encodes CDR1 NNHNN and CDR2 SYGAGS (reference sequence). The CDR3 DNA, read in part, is TGTGCCAGCGGTGGCTCAGGGGGCACCTCC. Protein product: CASGGSGGTS. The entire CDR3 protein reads CASGGSGGTSDYTF.

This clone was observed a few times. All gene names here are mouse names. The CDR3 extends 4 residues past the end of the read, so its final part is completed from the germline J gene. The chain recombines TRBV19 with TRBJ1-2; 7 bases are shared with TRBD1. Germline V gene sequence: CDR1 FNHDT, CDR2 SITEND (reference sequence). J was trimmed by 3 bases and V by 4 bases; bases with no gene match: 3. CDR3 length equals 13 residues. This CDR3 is CASSLQGDSDYTF. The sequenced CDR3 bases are TGTGCCAGCAGTCTTCAGGGGGACTCC.

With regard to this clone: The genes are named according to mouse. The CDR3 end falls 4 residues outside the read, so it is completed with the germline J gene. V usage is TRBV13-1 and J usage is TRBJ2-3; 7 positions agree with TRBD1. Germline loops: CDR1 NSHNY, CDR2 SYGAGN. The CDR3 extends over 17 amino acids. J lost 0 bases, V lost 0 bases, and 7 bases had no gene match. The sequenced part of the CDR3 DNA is TGTGCCAGCAGTGATGCATTGGGGACAGCTAGTGCAGAA. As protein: CASSDALGTASAE. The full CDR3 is CASSDALGTASAETLYF.

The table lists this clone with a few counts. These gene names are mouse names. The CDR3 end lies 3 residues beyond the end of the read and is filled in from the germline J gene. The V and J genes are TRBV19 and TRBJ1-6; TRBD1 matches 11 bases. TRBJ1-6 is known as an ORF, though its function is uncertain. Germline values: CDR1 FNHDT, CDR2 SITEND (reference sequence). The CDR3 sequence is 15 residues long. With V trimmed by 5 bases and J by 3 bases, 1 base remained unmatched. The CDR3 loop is CASRGTGGYNSPLYF. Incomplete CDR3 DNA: TGTGCCAGCAGAGGGACAGGGGGCTATAATTCGCCC.

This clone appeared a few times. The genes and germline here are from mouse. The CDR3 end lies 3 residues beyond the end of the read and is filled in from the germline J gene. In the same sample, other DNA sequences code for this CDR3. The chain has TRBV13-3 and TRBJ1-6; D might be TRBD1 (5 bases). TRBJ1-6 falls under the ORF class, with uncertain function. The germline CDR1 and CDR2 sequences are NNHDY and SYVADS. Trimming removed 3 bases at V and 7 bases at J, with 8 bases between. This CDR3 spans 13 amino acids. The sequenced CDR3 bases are TGTGCCAGCAGTGGGACAACAAATTCGCCC. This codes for CASSGTTNSP. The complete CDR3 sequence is CASSGTTNSPLYF.